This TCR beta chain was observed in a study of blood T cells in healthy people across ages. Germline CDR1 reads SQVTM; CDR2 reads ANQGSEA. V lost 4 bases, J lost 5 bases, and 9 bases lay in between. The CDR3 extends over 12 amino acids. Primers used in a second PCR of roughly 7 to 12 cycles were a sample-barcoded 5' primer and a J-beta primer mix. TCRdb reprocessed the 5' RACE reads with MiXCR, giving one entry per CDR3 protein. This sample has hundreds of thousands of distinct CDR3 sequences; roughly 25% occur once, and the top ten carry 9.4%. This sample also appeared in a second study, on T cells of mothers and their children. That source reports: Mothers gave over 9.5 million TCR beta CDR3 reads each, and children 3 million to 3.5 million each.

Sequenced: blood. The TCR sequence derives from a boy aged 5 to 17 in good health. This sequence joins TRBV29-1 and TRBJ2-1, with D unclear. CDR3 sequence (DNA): TGCAGCGTTGGTCAACCGAACAATGAGCAGTTCTTC. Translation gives CSVGQPNNEQFF.